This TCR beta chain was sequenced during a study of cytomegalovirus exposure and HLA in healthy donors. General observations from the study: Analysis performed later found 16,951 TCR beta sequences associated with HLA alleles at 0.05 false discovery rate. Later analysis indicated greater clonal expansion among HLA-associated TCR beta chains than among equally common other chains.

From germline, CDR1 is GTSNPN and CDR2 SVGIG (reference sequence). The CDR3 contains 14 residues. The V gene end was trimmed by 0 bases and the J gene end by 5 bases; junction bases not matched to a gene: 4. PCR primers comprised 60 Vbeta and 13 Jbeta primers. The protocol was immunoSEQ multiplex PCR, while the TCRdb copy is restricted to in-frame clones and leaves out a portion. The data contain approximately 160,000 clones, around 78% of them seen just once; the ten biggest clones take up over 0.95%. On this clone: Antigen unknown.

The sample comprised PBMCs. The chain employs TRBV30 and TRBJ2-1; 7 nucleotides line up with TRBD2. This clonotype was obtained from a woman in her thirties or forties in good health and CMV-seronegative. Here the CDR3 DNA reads TGTGCCTGGAGTGTTCTAGCGGAAAACAATGAGCAGTTCTTC. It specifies CAWSVLAENNEQFF.